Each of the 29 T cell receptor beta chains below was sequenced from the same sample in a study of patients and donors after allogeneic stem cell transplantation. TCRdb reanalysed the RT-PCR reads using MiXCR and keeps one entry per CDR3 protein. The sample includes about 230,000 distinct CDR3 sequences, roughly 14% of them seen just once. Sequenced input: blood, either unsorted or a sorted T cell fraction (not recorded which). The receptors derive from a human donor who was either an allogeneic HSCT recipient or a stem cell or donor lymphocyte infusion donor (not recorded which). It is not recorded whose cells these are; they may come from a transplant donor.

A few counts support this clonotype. This chain's CDR3 is CAWGQGLYEQYF. CDR3 bases: TGTGCCTGGGGACAGGGCCTCTACGAGCAGTACTTC. V and J are TRBV30 and TRBJ2-7; 8 bases are a match to TRBD1. J lost 3 bases, V lost 5 bases, and 3 bases had no gene match. The CDR3 consists of 12 residues. Germline V gene lookup returns CDR1 GTSNPN and CDR2 SVGIG (reference sequence).

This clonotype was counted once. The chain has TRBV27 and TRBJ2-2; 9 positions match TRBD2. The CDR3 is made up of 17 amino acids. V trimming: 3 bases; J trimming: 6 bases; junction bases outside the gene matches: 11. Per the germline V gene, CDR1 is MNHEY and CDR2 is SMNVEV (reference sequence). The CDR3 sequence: CASSFAGASGISGELFF. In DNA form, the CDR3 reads TGTGCCAGCAGTTTCGCCGGTGCTAGCGGGATATCCGGGGAGCTGTTTTTT.

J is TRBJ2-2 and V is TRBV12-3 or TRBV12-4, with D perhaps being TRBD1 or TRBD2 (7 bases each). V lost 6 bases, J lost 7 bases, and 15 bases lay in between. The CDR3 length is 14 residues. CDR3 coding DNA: TGTGCCAGCAGACGACAGGGAGGGTACGGGGAGCTGTTTTTT. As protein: CASRRQGGYGELFF.

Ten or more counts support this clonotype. DNA of the CDR3: TGTGCCAGCAGCGACAACTACGAGCAGTACTTC. Translation: CASSDNYEQYF. The V and J genes are TRBV25-1 and TRBJ2-7; no reliable D call. Germline V gene lookup returns CDR1 MGHDK and CDR2 SYGVNS. The V end lost 6 bases, the J end lost 3 bases, and 6 bases lay between the germline ends. This CDR3 comprises 11 residues.

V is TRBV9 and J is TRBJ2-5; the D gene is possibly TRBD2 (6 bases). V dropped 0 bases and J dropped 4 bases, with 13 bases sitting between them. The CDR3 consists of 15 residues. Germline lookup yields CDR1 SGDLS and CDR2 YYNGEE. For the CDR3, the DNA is TGTGCCAGCAGCGTAGCGGGAGTTGGGACAGAGACCCAGTACTTC. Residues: CASSVAGVGTETQYF.

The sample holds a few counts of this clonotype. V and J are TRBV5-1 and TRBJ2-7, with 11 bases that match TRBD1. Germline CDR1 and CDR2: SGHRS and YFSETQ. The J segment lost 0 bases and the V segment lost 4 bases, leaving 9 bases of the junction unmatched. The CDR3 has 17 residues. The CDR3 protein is CASSPGQGAINSYEQYF. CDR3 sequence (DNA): TGCGCCAGCAGCCCAGGACAGGGGGCGATTAACTCCTACGAGCAGTACTTC.

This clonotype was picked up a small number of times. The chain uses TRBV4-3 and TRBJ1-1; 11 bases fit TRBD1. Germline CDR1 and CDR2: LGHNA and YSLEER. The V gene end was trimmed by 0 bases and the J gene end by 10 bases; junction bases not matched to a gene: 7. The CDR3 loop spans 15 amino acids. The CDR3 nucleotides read TGCGCCAGCAGCCAAGATTCCGGACAGGGGGCAAGAGCTTTCTTT. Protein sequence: CASSQDSGQGARAFF.

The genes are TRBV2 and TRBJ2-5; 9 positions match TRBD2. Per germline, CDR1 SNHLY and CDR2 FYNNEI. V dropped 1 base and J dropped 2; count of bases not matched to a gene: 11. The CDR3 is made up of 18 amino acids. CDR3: CASSEVGVAGVRQETQYF. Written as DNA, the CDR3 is TGTGCCAGCAGTGAAGTCGGGGTAGCGGGAGTTCGGCAAGAGACCCAGTACTTC.

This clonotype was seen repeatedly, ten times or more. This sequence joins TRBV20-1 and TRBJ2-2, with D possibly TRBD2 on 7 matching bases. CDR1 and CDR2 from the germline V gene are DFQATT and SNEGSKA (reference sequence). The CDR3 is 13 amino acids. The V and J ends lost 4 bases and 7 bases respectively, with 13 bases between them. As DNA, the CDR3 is TGCAGTGCTACTTACAGGGAGGGCGGGGAGCTGTTTTTT. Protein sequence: CSATYREGGELFF.

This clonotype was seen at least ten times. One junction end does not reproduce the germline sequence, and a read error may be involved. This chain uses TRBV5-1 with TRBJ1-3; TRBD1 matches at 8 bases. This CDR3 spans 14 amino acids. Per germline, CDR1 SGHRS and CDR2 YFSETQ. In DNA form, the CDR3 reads TGCGCCAGCAGCTTGACGCAGGGGGCCGGCTTTAGAGATTTT. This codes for CASSLTQGAGFRDF.

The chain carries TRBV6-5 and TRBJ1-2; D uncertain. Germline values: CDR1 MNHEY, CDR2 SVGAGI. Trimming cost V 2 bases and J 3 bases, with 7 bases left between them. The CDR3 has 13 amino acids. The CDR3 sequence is CASSYGWDYGYTF. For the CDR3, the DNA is TGTGCCAGCAGTTACGGGTGGGACTATGGCTACACCTTC.

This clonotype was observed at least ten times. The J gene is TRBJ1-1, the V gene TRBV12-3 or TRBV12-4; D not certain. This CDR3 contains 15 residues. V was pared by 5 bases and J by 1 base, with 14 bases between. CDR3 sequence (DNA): TGTGCCAGCAGTCTAAGACCCTTTGGGAACACTGAAGCTTTCTTT. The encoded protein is CASSLRPFGNTEAFF.

The CDR3 protein is CATSRRGQTYEQYF. CDR3 coding DNA: TGTGCCACCAGCAGAAGAGGACAGACCTACGAGCAGTACTTC. The V and J genes are TRBV15 and TRBJ2-7; D perhaps matches TRBD1 (6 bases). The V and J ends lost 2 bases and 2 bases respectively, with 10 bases between them. This CDR3 region has 14 residues. The germline V gene has CDR1 LNHNV and CDR2 YYDKDF (reference sequence).

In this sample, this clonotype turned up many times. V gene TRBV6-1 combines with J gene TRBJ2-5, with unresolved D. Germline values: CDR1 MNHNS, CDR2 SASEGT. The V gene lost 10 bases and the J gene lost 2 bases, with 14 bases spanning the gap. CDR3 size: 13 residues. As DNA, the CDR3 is TGTGCCATCCTTCCCGGCTATCAAGAGACCCAGTACTTC. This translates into CAILPGYQETQYF.

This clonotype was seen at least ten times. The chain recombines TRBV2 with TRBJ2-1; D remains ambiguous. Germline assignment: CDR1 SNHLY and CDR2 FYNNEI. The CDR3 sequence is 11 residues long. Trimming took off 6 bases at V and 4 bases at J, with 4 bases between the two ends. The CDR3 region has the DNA TGTGCCAGCAGGGATTACAATGAGCAGTTCTTC. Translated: CASRDYNEQFF.

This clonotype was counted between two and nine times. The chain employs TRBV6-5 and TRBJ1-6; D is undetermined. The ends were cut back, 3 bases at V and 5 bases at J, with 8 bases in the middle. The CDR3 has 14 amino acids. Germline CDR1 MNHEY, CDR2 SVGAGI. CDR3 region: CASSYLGNNSPLHF. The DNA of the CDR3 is TGTGCCAGCAGTTATCTGGGAAATAATTCACCCCTCCACTTT.

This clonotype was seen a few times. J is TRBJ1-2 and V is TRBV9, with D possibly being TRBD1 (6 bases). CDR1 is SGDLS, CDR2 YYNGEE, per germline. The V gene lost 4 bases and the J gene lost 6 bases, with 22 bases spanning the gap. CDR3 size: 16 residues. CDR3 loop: CASSPLGGAGGHGYTF. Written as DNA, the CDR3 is TGTGCCAGCAGCCCCCTGGGGGGGGCGGGGGGGCATGGCTACACCTTC.

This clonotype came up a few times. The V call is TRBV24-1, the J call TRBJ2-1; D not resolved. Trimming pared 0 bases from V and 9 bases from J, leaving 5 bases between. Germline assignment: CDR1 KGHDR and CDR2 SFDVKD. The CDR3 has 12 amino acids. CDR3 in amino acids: CATSDLWGEQFF. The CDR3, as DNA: TGTGCCACCAGTGATTTGTGGGGTGAGCAGTTCTTC.

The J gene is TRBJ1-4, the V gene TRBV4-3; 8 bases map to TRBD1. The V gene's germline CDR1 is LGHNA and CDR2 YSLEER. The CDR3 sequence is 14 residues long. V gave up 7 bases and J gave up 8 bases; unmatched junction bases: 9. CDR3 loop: CASTPGTGDEKLFF. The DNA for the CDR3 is TGCGCCAGCACCCCCGGGACAGGCGACGAAAAACTGTTTTTT.

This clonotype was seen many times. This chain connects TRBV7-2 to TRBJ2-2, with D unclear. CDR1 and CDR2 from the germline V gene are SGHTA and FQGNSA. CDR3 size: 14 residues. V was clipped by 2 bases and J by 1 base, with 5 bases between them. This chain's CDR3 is CASSLQLNTGELFF. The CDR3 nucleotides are TGTGCCAGCAGCTTACAACTGAACACCGGGGAGCTGTTTTTT.

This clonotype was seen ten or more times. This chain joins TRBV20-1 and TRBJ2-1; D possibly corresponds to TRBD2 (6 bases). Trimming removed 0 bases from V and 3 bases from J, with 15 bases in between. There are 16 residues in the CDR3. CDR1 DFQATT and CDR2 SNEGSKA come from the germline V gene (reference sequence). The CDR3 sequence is CSAREHDGGNYNEQFF. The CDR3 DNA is TGCAGTGCTAGAGAACACGACGGGGGAAACTACAATGAGCAGTTCTTC.

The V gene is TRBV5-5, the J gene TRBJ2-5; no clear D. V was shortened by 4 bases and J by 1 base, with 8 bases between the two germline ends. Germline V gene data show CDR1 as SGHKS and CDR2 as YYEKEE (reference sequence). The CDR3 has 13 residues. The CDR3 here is CASSRHPQETQYF. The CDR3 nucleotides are TGTGCCAGCAGCCGACACCCCCAAGAGACCCAGTACTTC.

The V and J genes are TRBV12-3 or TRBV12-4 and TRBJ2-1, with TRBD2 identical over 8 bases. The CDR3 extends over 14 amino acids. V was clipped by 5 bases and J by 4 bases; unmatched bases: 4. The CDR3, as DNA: TGTGCCAGCAGTCTTAGCGGGATTTACAATGAGCAGTTCTTC. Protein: CASSLSGIYNEQFF.

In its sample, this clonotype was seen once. The CDR3 is CASFFLRGGNTEAFF. The CDR3 region has the DNA TGTGCCAGCTTCTTCCTCCGAGGGGGTAACACTGAAGCTTTCTTT. The chain couples TRBV7-9 to TRBJ1-1, with TRBD1 as a possible D gene (6 bases). Germline assignment: CDR1 SEHNR and CDR2 FQNEAQ (reference sequence). The CDR3 loop spans 15 amino acids. Trimming shortened V by 8 bases and J by 2 bases, and 18 bases separated the two germline ends. The full variable domain, in which reference TRBV7-9 and TRBJ1-1 provide the parts outside the CDR3, is DTGVSQNPRHKITKRGQNVTFRCDPISEHNRLYWYRQTLGQGPEFLTYFQNEAQLEKSRLLSDRFSAERPKGSFSTLEIQRTEQGDSAMYLCASFFLRGGNTEAFFGQGTRLTVV.

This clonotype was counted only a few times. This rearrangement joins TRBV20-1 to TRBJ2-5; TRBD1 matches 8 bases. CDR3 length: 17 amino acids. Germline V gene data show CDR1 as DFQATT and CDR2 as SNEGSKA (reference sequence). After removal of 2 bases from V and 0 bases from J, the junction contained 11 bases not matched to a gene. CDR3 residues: CSARNRDRSVYQETQYF. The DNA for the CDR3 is TGCAGTGCTAGAAACCGGGACAGGTCCGTGTACCAAGAGACCCAGTACTTC.

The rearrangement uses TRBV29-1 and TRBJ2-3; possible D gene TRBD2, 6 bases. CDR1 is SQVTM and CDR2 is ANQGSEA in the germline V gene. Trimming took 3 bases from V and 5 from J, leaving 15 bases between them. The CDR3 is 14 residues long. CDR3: CSVEGLKTVDTQYF. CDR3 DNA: TGCAGCGTTGAGGGACTCAAAACGGTAGATACGCAGTATTTT.

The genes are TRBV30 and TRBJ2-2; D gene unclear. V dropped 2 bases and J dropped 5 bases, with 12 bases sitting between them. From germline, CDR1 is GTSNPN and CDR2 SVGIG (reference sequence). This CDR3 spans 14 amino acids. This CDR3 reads CAWSREFGTGELFF. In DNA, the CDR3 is TGTGCCTGGAGTCGAGAGTTCGGTACCGGGGAGCTGTTTTTT.

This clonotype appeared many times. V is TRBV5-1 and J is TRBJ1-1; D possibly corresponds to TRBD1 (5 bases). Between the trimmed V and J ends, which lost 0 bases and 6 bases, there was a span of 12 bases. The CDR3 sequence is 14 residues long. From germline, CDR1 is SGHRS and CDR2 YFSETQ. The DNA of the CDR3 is TGCGCCAGCAGCTTGGAGGCAGGGAGGGCTGAAGCTTTCTTT. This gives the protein CASSLEAGRAEAFF.

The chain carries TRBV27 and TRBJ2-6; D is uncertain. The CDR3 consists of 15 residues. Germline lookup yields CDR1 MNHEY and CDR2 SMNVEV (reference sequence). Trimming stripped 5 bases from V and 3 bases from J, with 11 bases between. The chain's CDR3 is CASSPLVGGANVLTF. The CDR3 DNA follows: TGTGCCAGCAGTCCCTTAGTAGGTGGGGCCAACGTCCTGACTTTC.